The 29 T cell receptor beta chains below all came from one sample that was sequenced in a study of vaccination and CD4 T cells after COVID-19. The Oncomine TCR Beta short-read assay sequenced DNA from cultured CD4+ T cells. TCRdb re-derived calls from the PCR reads in MiXCR, one entry per CDR3 protein. The sample lists fewer than 9,500 distinct CDR3 sequences, 65% occurring once. Described treatment: approximately nine-day PBMC culture with coronavirus spike peptide pools or control peptides (ViraFEST assay). No antigen has been identified for these receptors. The sequenced sample was CD4+ T cells from blood, cultured in vitro. The receptors come from a human donor who had recovered from COVID-19.

The chain uses TRBV5-1 and TRBJ2-3; D is possibly TRBD1 or TRBD2 (6 bases each). Germline CDR1 is SGHRS and CDR2 is YFSETQ. The CDR3 runs to 16 residues. Trimming cost V 1 base and J 1 base, with 13 bases left between them. The CDR3 loop is CASSLTPGGGTDTQYF. DNA of the CDR3: TGCGCCAGCAGCTTGACCCCCGGGGGCGGCACAGATACGCAGTATTTT.

A word on this clonotype: A junction end diverges from the germline sequence, so it may reflect a read error. This chain joins TRBV6-1 and TRBJ2-7, with D perhaps matching TRBD1 (5 bases). Germline assignment: CDR1 MNHNS and CDR2 SASEGT. The CDR3 totals 12 residues. CDR3 in amino acids: CASKLRWAGLHF. In DNA form, the CDR3 reads TGTGCCAGCAAACTTCGATGGGCAGGGTTGCACTTC.

The chain carries TRBV7-8 and TRBJ2-7; a weak D match, TRBD2 (5 bases). The CDR3 totals 13 residues. V dropped 5 bases and J dropped 3 bases, with 11 bases sitting between them. Germline V gene sequence: CDR1 SGHVS, CDR2 FQNEAQ. CDR3 coding DNA: TGTGCCAGCAGCCTCCTTACTAGCTACGAGCAGTACTTC. Its translation: CASSLLTSYEQYF. Variable domain in full (rest from reference TRBV7-8 and TRBJ2-7): GAGVSQSPRYKVAKRGQDVALRCDPISGHVSLFWYQQALGQGPEFLTYFQNEAQLDKSGLPSDRFFAERPEGSVSTLKIQRTQQEDSAVYLCASSLLTSYEQYFGPGTRLTVT.

The V gene is TRBV7-9, the J gene TRBJ1-2; D perhaps matches TRBD1 (6 bases). The CDR3 is 15 amino acids. Trimming cost V 0 bases and J 7 bases, with 15 bases left between them. CDR1 is SEHNR and CDR2 is FQNEAQ in the germline V gene (reference sequence). Written as DNA, the CDR3 is TGTGCCAGCAGCTTAGCGGGGGCCAGGGGAACTGGCTACACCTTC. It specifies CASSLAGARGTGYTF.

V and J are TRBV12-3 or TRBV12-4 and TRBJ2-3; the D gene could be TRBD1 or TRBD2 (6 bases each). The CDR3 totals 15 residues. V lost 3 bases and J 2 bases, leaving 12 bases between the germline ends. The chain's CDR3 is CASSFEGGYTDTQYF. As DNA, the CDR3 is TGTGCCAGCAGTTTTGAGGGGGGTTACACAGATACGCAGTATTTT.

This chain uses TRBV7-3 with TRBJ2-3; possibly TRBD1 or TRBD2 for D (6 bases each). The CDR3 contains 14 residues. CDR1 is SGHTA, CDR2 FQGTGA, per germline. Trimming removed 5 bases at V and 5 bases at J, with 14 bases between. The CDR3 sequence is CASSPPGGGDTQYF. The CDR3 DNA sequence: TGTGCCAGCAGCCCACCCGGAGGGGGAGATACGCAGTATTTT.

In this sample, this clonotype turned up a few times. The chain recombines TRBV2 with TRBJ1-6; 9 bases agree with TRBD1. The CDR3 extends over 15 amino acids. The germline V gene has CDR1 SNHLY and CDR2 FYNNEI. V was pared by 6 bases and J by 7 bases, with 7 bases of the junction left unmatched. CDR3 amino acids: CASRSYRGPNSPLHF. CDR3 nucleotides: TGTGCCAGCAGATCATACAGGGGGCCAAATTCACCCCTCCACTTT.

This rearrangement joins TRBV3-1 to TRBJ1-6; possibly TRBD1 for D (5 bases). CDR1 is LGHDT and CDR2 is YNNKEL in the germline V gene (reference sequence). The CDR3 has 15 residues. Trimming stripped 4 bases from V and 10 bases from J, with 17 bases between. CDR3 amino acids: CASSRRPGAGSPLHF. The CDR3 coding sequence is TGTGCCAGCAGCCGCCGCCCTGGGGCAGGATCACCCCTCCACTTT.

V usage is TRBV11-3 and J usage is TRBJ1-5; TRBD1 might be the D (5 bases). The CDR3 is 12 amino acids. CDR1 and CDR2 from the germline V gene are SGHNT and YENEEA. Trimming took 5 bases from V and 6 from J, leaving 8 bases between them. The DNA for the CDR3 is TGTGCCAGCAGCCATGGGGGTCAGCCCCAGCATTTT. It translates to CASSHGGQPQHF.

This chain joins TRBV11-3 and TRBJ1-2; D not resolved. The V and J ends lost 3 bases and 2 bases respectively, with 13 bases between them. Germline-derived CDR1 and CDR2 are SGHNT and YENEEA. This CDR3 is 15 amino acids long. DNA for the CDR3: TGTGCCAGCAGCTTGTCTTCGTCGGAGAACTATGGCTACACCTTC. As protein: CASSLSSSENYGYTF.

By share, this clonotype counts as large. The genes are TRBV10-3 and TRBJ2-1; 10 nucleotides align to TRBD2. The J segment lost 8 bases and the V segment lost 11 bases, leaving 9 bases of the junction unmatched. Germline loops: CDR1 ENHRY, CDR2 SYGVKD. CDR3 size: 13 residues. CDR3 region: CALGPAGGDEQFF. Here the CDR3 DNA reads TGTGCCCTAGGGCCAGCGGGGGGGGATGAGCAGTTCTTC.

The chain carries TRBV12-3 or TRBV12-4 and TRBJ1-2; D is unclear. CDR3 size: 11 residues. V lost 5 bases and J lost 8, with 9 bases in between. In DNA form, the CDR3 reads TGTGCCAGCAGTCTGGGAGGAGGCTACACCTTC. As protein: CASSLGGGYTF.

The chain has TRBV18 and TRBJ2-7; D gene unclear. Germline V CDR1 and CDR2: KGHSH, LQKENI. This CDR3 spans 13 amino acids. V shed 6 bases and J shed 3 bases, with 12 bases lying between them. The CDR3 loop is CASSDVDLYEQYF. CDR3 bases: TGTGCCAGCTCCGACGTTGACCTCTACGAGCAGTACTTC.

In its sample, this clonotype was seen a few times. V usage is TRBV6-2 or TRBV6-3 and J usage is TRBJ2-5; D is ambiguous. CDR3 size: 14 residues. The germline V gene has CDR1 MNHEY and CDR2 SVGEGT. The ends were cut back, 6 bases at V and 5 bases at J, with 16 bases in the middle. The CDR3: CASSLGLRRETQYF. The CDR3 DNA reads TGTGCCAGCAGCCTAGGGTTACGGCGGGAGACCCAGTACTTC.

This clonotype has only a few counts. This chain links TRBV6-1 with TRBJ2-7; 11 nucleotides agree with TRBD2. The CDR3 spans 17 residues. The trim removed 5 bases at V and 1 base at J, leaving 10 bases unmatched. Germline V gene lookup returns CDR1 MNHNS and CDR2 SASEGT. The CDR3 nucleotides are TGTGCCAGCAGTCCCAGGGGGCGACTAGCGGGGTCCTACGAGCAGTACTTC. Amino acids: CASSPRGRLAGSYEQYF.

The chain combines TRBV11-3 with TRBJ2-7; TRBD2 agrees at 7 bases. Germline trimming cut 8 bases from V and 7 bases from J; bases unmatched to any gene: 11. CDR1 is SGHNT, CDR2 YENEEA, per germline. The CDR3 totals 13 residues. The CDR3 DNA follows: TGTGCCAGCTTGAGGGGAGGGTCGGGAGAGCAGTACTTC. Amino acids: CASLRGGSGEQYF.

The chain employs TRBV19 and TRBJ2-7; D is possibly TRBD1 or TRBD2 (6 bases each). V was trimmed by 5 bases and J by 0 bases, leaving 14 bases between them. The CDR3 contains 15 residues. CDR1 LNHDA and CDR2 SQIVND come from the germline V gene (reference sequence). Written as DNA, the CDR3 is TGTGCCAGTAGTCAACAGGGCGGGGTCTCCTACGAGCAGTACTTC. This translates into CASSQQGGVSYEQYF.

The V and J genes are TRBV6-2 or TRBV6-3 and TRBJ2-1, with 7 positions matching TRBD1. Germline loops: CDR1 MNHEY, CDR2 SVGEGT. Trimming cost V 5 bases and J 7 bases; bases outside gene matches: 8. CDR3 length: 14 amino acids. DNA for the CDR3: TGTGCCAGCAGTACGACGAGACAGGGAAATGAGCAGTTCTTC. Its protein is CASSTTRQGNEQFF.

This chain links TRBV19 with TRBJ1-5; TRBD1 might be the D (6 bases). Trimming left V 3 bases short and J 3 bases short, with 12 bases between. The CDR3 has 15 residues. The germline V gene has CDR1 LNHDA and CDR2 SQIVND (reference sequence). The CDR3 is CASSMVGGINQPQHF. In DNA form, the CDR3 reads TGTGCCAGTAGTATGGTAGGGGGAATCAATCAGCCCCAGCATTTT.

V is TRBV10-3 and J is TRBJ2-3; 7 bases agree with TRBD1. V trimming: 8 bases; J trimming: 0 bases; junction bases outside the gene matches: 14. The length of the CDR3 is 17 residues. The germline CDR1 and CDR2 sequences are ENHRY and SYGVKD. CDR3 sequence: CAIPRGEGASSTDTQYF. CDR3 DNA sequence: TGTGCCATCCCCCGGGGAGAGGGGGCCAGTAGCACAGATACGCAGTATTTT.

This clonotype has only one observation. The CDR3 is CSAPLTGYSPLHF. For the CDR3, the DNA is TGCAGTGCACCTCTTACAGGCTATTCACCCCTCCACTTT. The rearrangement joins TRBV20-1 to TRBJ1-6, with D perhaps matching TRBD1 (5 bases). The germline V gene encodes CDR1 DFQATT and CDR2 SNEGSKA (reference sequence). The CDR3 is 13 amino acids. With 6 bases removed from V and 8 bases from J, the gap between germline ends came to 14 bases.

The chain uses TRBV6-2 or TRBV6-3 and TRBJ1-1, with TRBD1 as a possible D gene (5 bases). Trimming took 9 bases from V and 0 from J, leaving 14 bases between them. Germline lookup yields CDR1 MNHEY and CDR2 SVGEGT. This CDR3 has 14 amino acids. The CDR3 DNA sequence: TGTGCCAGTAAAAGACTGACAGTGAACACTGAAGCTTTCTTT. Its translation is CASKRLTVNTEAFF.

This clonotype was counted once. CDR3: CASSYFGDVPTDTQYF. The DNA of the CDR3 is TGTGCCAGCAGTTACTTTGGGGACGTCCCCACAGATACGCAGTATTTT. This sequence joins TRBV6-5 and TRBJ2-3, with D possibly called TRBD1 or TRBD2 (5 bases each). V dropped 1 base and J dropped 2 bases, with 13 bases sitting between them. Per the germline V gene, CDR1 is MNHEY and CDR2 is SVGAGI. The CDR3 contains 16 residues.

A word on this clonotype: An end of the junction does not agree with germline; a read error may underlie this. The rearrangement joins TRBV7-2 to TRBJ1-4; TRBD1 agrees at 7 bases. CDR1 and CDR2 (germline): SGHTA, FQGNSA. There are 15 residues in the CDR3. The CDR3 DNA is TGTGCCAGAAGCTTAACAGGGGATGGTGGTGAAAAACTGTTTTTT. It translates to CARSLTGDGGEKLFF.

The rearrangement joins TRBV18 to TRBJ2-3, with no clear D. This CDR3 is 14 amino acids long. Germline lookup yields CDR1 KGHSH and CDR2 LQKENI. Trimming took 4 bases from V and 5 from J, leaving 13 bases between them. The CDR3 DNA reads TGTGCCAGCTCACTCCGACATCCTGGAGATACGCAGTATTTT. It codes for CASSLRHPGDTQYF.

This chain uses TRBV7-9 with TRBJ1-1; tentative D call: TRBD1 (5 bases). V was clipped by 2 bases and J by 5 bases, with 9 bases between them. The CDR3 contains 13 residues. In germline, CDR1 is SEHNR, CDR2 FQNEAQ (reference sequence). The DNA for the CDR3 is TGTGCCAGCAGCTTACAAAAGGGGACTGAAGCTTTCTTT. This sequence encodes CASSLQKGTEAFF. Using reference TRBV7-9 and TRBJ1-1 for the parts outside the CDR3, the full variable domain is DTGVSQNPRHKITKRGQNVTFRCDPISEHNRLYWYRQTLGQGPEFLTYFQNEAQLEKSRLLSDRFSAERPKGSFSTLEIQRTEQGDSAMYLCASSLQKGTEAFFGQGTRLTVV.

This clonotype is medium-sized. V gene TRBV6-4 combines with J gene TRBJ2-3; the D is unclear. Trimming took off 5 bases at V and 2 bases at J, with 11 bases between the two ends. This CDR3 is 14 amino acids long. CDR1 and CDR2 (germline): MRHNA, SNTAGT. CDR3 amino acids: CASSLAPNTDTQYF. In DNA form, the CDR3 reads TGTGCCAGCAGTCTGGCCCCTAACACAGATACGCAGTATTTT.

This chain connects TRBV25-1 to TRBJ2-3; TRBD2 aligns across 7 bases. This CDR3 spans 15 amino acids. J gave up 4 bases and V 6 bases, and 10 bases lay outside the gene matches. Per germline, CDR1 MGHDK and CDR2 SYGVNS. The CDR3 loop is CASSTTSDPSDTQYF. The DNA of the CDR3 is TGTGCCAGCAGCACAACTAGCGATCCGTCAGATACGCAGTATTTT.

The chain has TRBV20-1 and TRBJ1-6; D is uncertain. Per germline, CDR1 DFQATT and CDR2 SNEGSKA (reference sequence). The CDR3 sequence is 16 residues long. V lost 0 bases to trimming and J lost 2 bases, with 11 bases between them. DNA for the CDR3: TGCAGTGCTAGAGATGCTGGAAAGCCCTATAATTCACCCCTCCACTTT. Protein sequence: CSARDAGKPYNSPLHF.